Here is one T cell receptor beta chain with its context. The CDR3 is 16 amino acids. CDR1 and CDR2 from the germline V gene are MNHEY and SMNVEV (reference sequence). V gave up 3 bases and J gave up 4 bases; unmatched junction bases: 9. Measured with immunoSEQ multiplex PCR; TCRdb has only the in-frame clones, and not every one. This sample has 150,000 to 250,000 clones; around 95% occur once, and the top ten carry roughly 0.76%. The data originate from a study of blood T cell repertoires in COVID-19. The V call is TRBV27, the J call TRBJ2-1, with 7 bases fitting TRBD1. The sequence was collected from a man aged 25-45 years with COVID-19, enrolled during active disease. Sequencing was performed on peripheral blood. CDR3 amino acids: CASSFLRQGPYNEQFF. DNA of the CDR3: TGTGCCAGCAGTTTTCTCCGACAGGGCCCTTACAATGAGCAGTTCTTC.